The TCR beta chain under discussion was sequenced for a study of blood T cells in healthy people across ages. The second PCR ran about 6 to 11 cycles with a sample-barcoded 5' primer and J-beta primers. TCRdb independently ran MiXCR on the 5' RACE reads; one entry per CDR3 protein. This repertoire shows roughly 1.5 million distinct CDR3 sequences, about 42% found once; its top ten account for about 4%. The V and J ends lost 3 bases and 4 bases respectively, with 3 bases between them. This CDR3 contains 11 residues. The specimen was blood. The rearrangement uses TRBV12-3 or TRBV12-4 and TRBJ1-2; D is undetermined. The clonotype was recovered from a woman under 30 in good health. CDR3 DNA: TGTGCCAGCAGTTTTGCCTATGGCTACACCTTC. This encodes CASSFAYGYTF.